The 28 T cell receptor beta chains listed next were all sequenced from one sample in a study of blood T cell repertoires in COVID-19. Libraries were prepared by immunoSEQ multiplex PCR; TCRdb keeps only in-frame clonotypes and omits some of them. The sample contains 150,000 to 200,000 clones, roughly 81% of which appear only once. What was sequenced was peripheral blood. The origin of the receptors is an elderly woman with COVID-19, enrolled during active disease.

This sequence joins TRBV6-2 or TRBV6-3 and TRBJ2-1; 12 positions match TRBD2. Germline assignment: CDR1 MNHEY and CDR2 SVGEGT. This CDR3 is built from 16 residues. V lost 5 bases, J lost 3 bases, and 5 bases stayed unmatched. CDR3 DNA sequence: TGTGCCAGCAGTCGTCTAGCGGGGGGGGTCTACAATGAGCAGTTCTTC. Encoded protein: CASSRLAGGVYNEQFF.

This chain joins TRBV7-2 and TRBJ2-7; weak D call: TRBD1 (6 bases). CDR3 length: 13 amino acids. V was trimmed by 5 bases and J by 5 bases, leaving 13 bases between them. The germline V gene encodes CDR1 SGHTA and CDR2 FQGNSA. CDR3 sequence: CASSPNQGHEQYF. In DNA, the CDR3 is TGTGCCAGCAGCCCAAACCAGGGGCACGAGCAGTACTTC.

This clone was recorded only once. The chain is built from TRBV29-1 and TRBJ2-7; TRBD1 matches at 10 bases. Germline V CDR1 and CDR2: SQVTM, ANQGSEA. The CDR3 runs 13 residues. The ends lost 5 bases at V and 3 bases at J; junction bases unmatched: 4. The CDR3 DNA reads TGCAGCGTTCAGGGACAGGGGAGCTACGAGCAGTACTTC. Amino acid sequence: CSVQGQGSYEQYF.

This chain links TRBV27 with TRBJ1-2; 9 bases match TRBD1. J was trimmed by 5 bases and V by 5 bases; bases with no gene match: 9. This CDR3 region has 15 residues. In germline, CDR1 is MNHEY, CDR2 SMNVEV (reference sequence). The CDR3 here is CASSQTQGAIYGYTF. DNA of the CDR3: TGTGCCAGCAGTCAGACACAGGGGGCTATATATGGCTACACCTTC.

The chain employs TRBV6-2 or TRBV6-3 and TRBJ2-7; D may be TRBD2 (5 bases). Trimming stripped 0 bases from V and 5 bases from J, with 11 bases between. Germline lookup yields CDR1 MNHEY and CDR2 SVGEGT. The CDR3 covers 14 residues. This chain's CDR3 is CASSYSQAGDEQYF. In DNA form, the CDR3 reads TGTGCCAGCAGTTACTCCCAGGCGGGCGACGAGCAGTACTTC.

The chain combines TRBV3-1 (or the pseudogene TRBV3-2) with TRBJ2-5; 10 nucleotides align to TRBD1. The ends lost 4 bases at V and 4 bases at J; junction bases unmatched: 6. The CDR3 runs 15 residues. Germline V gene sequence: CDR1 LGHDT, CDR2 YNNKEL (reference sequence). DNA for the CDR3: TGTGCCAGCAGCCCCGGGACAGGGGAAGGAGAGACCCAGTACTTC. Its translation: CASSPGTGEGETQYF.

The V gene is TRBV29-1, the J gene TRBJ2-2; possible D gene TRBD1, 6 bases. The CDR3 has 13 residues. V lost 7 bases to trimming and J lost 4 bases, with 13 bases between them. Germline V gene sequence: CDR1 SQVTM, CDR2 ANQGSEA. The chain's CDR3 is CSANRAGTGELFF. CDR3 DNA: TGCAGCGCCAACAGGGCCGGCACCGGGGAGCTGTTTTTT.

J is TRBJ2-5 and V is TRBV19; possible D gene TRBD1, 6 bases. The length of the CDR3 is 15 residues. The germline V gene encodes CDR1 LNHDA and CDR2 SQIVND (reference sequence). Trimming removed 3 bases at V and 6 bases at J, with 17 bases between. CDR3 coding DNA: TGTGCCAGTAGTATCGAGGCAGGGGCTGCAAAGACCCAGTACTTC. It encodes CASSIEAGAAKTQYF.

The chain combines TRBV2 with TRBJ1-1, with no clear D. V lost 7 bases and J 1 base, leaving 7 bases between the germline ends. CDR3 length: 12 amino acids. Germline CDR1 reads SNHLY; CDR2 reads FYNNEI. The CDR3 DNA reads TGTGCCAGCAATCGGGAGAACACTGAAGCTTTCTTT. As protein: CASNRENTEAFF.

The chain employs TRBV29-1 and TRBJ2-3; D unresolved. The CDR3 spans 13 residues. Germline CDR1 and CDR2: SQVTM and ANQGSEA. V lost 4 bases and J 6 bases, leaving 14 bases between the germline ends. CDR3 nucleotides: TGCAGCGTTGTAGGCCCAACGAGGGATACGCAGTATTTT. Amino acids: CSVVGPTRDTQYF.

The genes are TRBV7-2 and TRBJ1-2; possibly TRBD1 for D (6 bases). Germline CDR1 is SGHTA and CDR2 is FQGNSA. CDR3 length: 15 amino acids. Trimming took 0 bases from V and 6 from J, leaving 14 bases between them. This CDR3 is CASSLAKGGRDGYTF. Written as DNA, the CDR3 is TGTGCCAGCAGCTTAGCGAAAGGGGGAAGGGATGGCTACACCTTC.

The chain links TRBV5-1 to TRBJ1-3, with no clear D. This CDR3 is built from 14 residues. The V end was cut by 0 bases, the J end by 2 bases, with 6 bases between. Germline CDR1 and CDR2: SGHRS and YFSETQ. CDR3 region: CASSLASAGNTIYF. CDR3 sequence (DNA): TGCGCCAGCAGCTTGGCCTCGGCTGGAAACACCATATATTTT.

J is TRBJ2-3 and V is TRBV20-1; 11 bases map to TRBD2. Trimming took 3 bases from V and 3 from J; bases not matched to a gene: 5. The CDR3 covers 15 residues. Germline CDR1 reads DFQATT; CDR2 reads SNEGSKA (reference sequence). CDR3 coding DNA: TGCAGTGCTAGTGGGCTAGCGGGAGGAACAGATACGCAGTATTTT. Protein: CSASGLAGGTDTQYF.

The chain is built from TRBV21-1 and TRBJ2-1; the D call of TRBD2 is as the table states it, not checked on the DNA. TRBV21-1 is assigned pseudogene status. This CDR3 has 17 residues. The CDR3 loop reads CASSKGRGSSGANEQFF. The CDR3 DNA is TGTGCCAGCAGCAAAGGCCGCGGTTCTAGCGGGGCCAATGAGCAGTTCTTC.

This clone has just one count. This likely came from a read error, as a far larger clone is one base away. V is TRBV7-9 and J is TRBJ1-1; D perhaps matches TRBD1 (6 bases). The CDR3 totals 13 residues. Deletions cut 2 bases from V and 4 bases from J, with 8 bases between. CDR1 is SEHNR and CDR2 is FQNEAQ in the germline V gene (reference sequence). The CDR3 sequence is CASSLTGSTEAFF. The CDR3 nucleotides are TGTGCCAGCAGCTTAACAGGGAGCACTGAAGCTTTCTTT.

This rearrangement joins TRBV6-5 to TRBJ2-1; D gene ambiguous. The CDR3 is 15 residues long. Germline assignment: CDR1 MNHEY and CDR2 SVGAGI. Trimming took off 6 bases at V and 0 bases at J, with 12 bases between the two ends. The CDR3 DNA reads as TGTGCCAGCAGGCCGACAATGAGCTCCTACAATGAGCAGTTCTTC. Amino acid sequence: CASRPTMSSYNEQFF.

The gene calls are TRBV6-6 and TRBJ1-2, with unresolved D. Germline CDR1 reads MNHNY; CDR2 reads SVGAGI (reference sequence). V lost 6 bases and J 0 bases, leaving 11 bases between the germline ends. The CDR3 extends over 14 amino acids. The CDR3 loop reads CASRPYPTNYGYTF. The CDR3 DNA sequence: TGTGCCAGCAGGCCATACCCTACTAACTATGGCTACACCTTC.

J is TRBJ2-7 and V is TRBV27, with TRBD2 as a possible D gene (6 bases). Germline values: CDR1 MNHEY, CDR2 SMNVEV (reference sequence). The CDR3 length is 13 residues. V was cut by 6 bases and J by 6 bases, with 15 bases left in between. The CDR3 spells CASRGGRLGEQYF. CDR3 coding DNA: TGTGCCAGCAGGGGGGGTAGGCTAGGCGAGCAGTACTTC.

The chain is built from TRBV9 and TRBJ2-3, with 10 bases matching TRBD2. From germline, CDR1 is SGDLS and CDR2 YYNGEE. The CDR3 totals 18 residues. The V gene end was trimmed by 0 bases and the J gene end by 2 bases; junction bases not matched to a gene: 9. The CDR3 DNA sequence: TGTGCCAGCAGCGTAGAGCCAGTGACTAGCGGGCACACAGATACGCAGTATTTT. This gives the protein CASSVEPVTSGHTDTQYF.

There are a few counts of this clone. The chain links TRBV6-1 to TRBJ2-5; TRBD2 aligns across 16 bases. CDR1 and CDR2 from the germline V gene are MNHNS and SASEGT. The CDR3 is 17 amino acids. The junction had 5 bases not matched to a gene; V was cut back by 3 bases and J by 4 bases. The CDR3 region is CASSEGLAGGPGETQYF. For the CDR3, the DNA is TGTGCCAGCAGTGAGGGACTAGCGGGAGGGCCGGGAGAGACCCAGTACTTC.

A single count supports this clone. V and J are TRBV7-8 and TRBJ1-4; D unclear. Germline V gene sequence: CDR1 SGHVS, CDR2 FQNEAQ. CDR3 size: 15 residues. V lost 2 bases, J lost 4 bases, and 11 bases lay in between. CDR3 DNA sequence: TGTGCCAGCAGCTTATGGGGAGCGAGTAATGAAAAACTGTTTTTT. Its protein is CASSLWGASNEKLFF.

The rearrangement joins TRBV5-1 to TRBJ1-1, with D unclear. V was trimmed by 0 bases and J by 1 base, leaving 7 bases between them. Germline CDR1 reads SGHRS; CDR2 reads YFSETQ. This CDR3 comprises 14 residues. The CDR3 DNA reads TGCGCCAGCAGCTTGGCCGGGGAGAACACTGAAGCTTTCTTT. The encoded protein is CASSLAGENTEAFF.

The chain has TRBV7-6 and TRBJ2-1, with D unclear. This CDR3 region has 16 residues. V was pared by 0 bases and J by 0 bases, with 9 bases between. In germline, CDR1 is SGHVS, CDR2 FNYEAQ. The chain's CDR3 is CASSLAAGTSYNEQFF. The CDR3 DNA reads as TGTGCCAGCAGCTTAGCAGCAGGCACCTCCTACAATGAGCAGTTCTTC.

The chain recombines TRBV5-8 with TRBJ2-7; D is unclear. The CDR3 sequence is 11 residues long. The germline CDR1 and CDR2 sequences are SGHTS and YDEGEE. V lost 2 bases to trimming and J lost 2 bases, with 2 bases between them. This chain's CDR3 is CASSFTYEQYF. In DNA, the CDR3 is TGTGCCAGCAGCTTCACCTACGAGCAGTACTTC.

This chain connects TRBV7-9 to TRBJ2-7, with TRBD2 as a possible D gene (6 bases). The CDR3 is 16 residues long. The V end was cut by 4 bases, the J end by 3 bases, with 19 bases between. Germline CDR1 and CDR2: SEHNR and FQNEAQ (reference sequence). The CDR3 nucleotides are TGTGCCAGCAGCTCCTCGTCACGCGGGGCCCACTACGAGCAGTACTTC. It is translated as CASSSSSRGAHYEQYF.

The chain recombines TRBV28 with TRBJ1-2, with D perhaps TRBD1 (6 bases). The CDR3 loop spans 12 amino acids. Germline CDR1 reads MDHEN; CDR2 reads SYDVKM. V lost 4 bases, J lost 10 bases, and 13 bases lay in between. The chain's CDR3 is CASSSQGLLYTF. CDR3 nucleotides: TGTGCCAGCAGTTCCCAGGGGTTGCTCTACACCTTC.

The chain links TRBV11-2 to TRBJ2-7, with D unresolved. Trimming pared 5 bases from V and 3 bases from J, leaving 14 bases between. The CDR3 runs to 14 residues. The germline V gene encodes CDR1 SGHAT and CDR2 FQNNGV. CDR3 loop: CASSPAGYYYEQYF. DNA of the CDR3: TGTGCCAGCAGCCCCGCTGGGTACTACTACGAGCAGTACTTC.

The chain employs TRBV21-1 and TRBJ2-7; TRBD1, the D gene given by the table, was not confirmed from the DNA. TRBV21-1 is designated a pseudogene. CDR3 length equals 15 residues. CDR3 DNA sequence: TGTGCCAGCAGCAAAGACGGCAGGGGCTCCTACGAGCAGTACTTC. It encodes CASSKDGRGSYEQYF.